This TCR beta chain was recorded in a study of blood T cell repertoires in COVID-19. In the study overall: Specimens from acute and convalescent COVID-19 originated in the United States, Italy and Spain. Sources were T cells, B-cell-depleted T cells, or PBMCs; the material itself was cDNA or gDNA.

Losses at the gene ends were 4 bases for V and 4 bases for J; bases not matched to a gene: 6. Germline CDR1 and CDR2: SGDLS and YYNGEE. There are 14 residues in the CDR3. Original processing methods: Estimated nucleated cell counts came from reference gene primer amplification. Here immunoSEQ multiplex PCR was the method, and the copy in TCRdb shows in-frame clones only, minus some. D and trimming were read from the DNA, whereas the V and J calls and clone size are those reported in that table. The data contain 300,000 or so clones, more than 75% of them seen just once; the ten biggest clones take up 1.3%.

The TCR comes from a man between 65 and 79 years old with acute or convalescent COVID-19. The chain uses TRBV9 and TRBJ2-5; 8 bases line up with TRBD1. Sequenced input: peripheral blood. DNA of the CDR3: TGTGCCAGCAGCAGATCAGGGGGCGCAGAGACCCAGTACTTC. It yields the protein CASSRSGGAETQYF.